Below, one T cell receptor (beta chain) is given with its context. The table came from immunoSEQ multiplex PCR; TCRdb's copy has only in-frame clones and leaves some out. Among roughly 1,500,000 clones listed, just under 99% were seen once. The sample comes from a study of shared clonotypes between healthy human individuals. The CDR3 consists of 16 residues. Germline CDR1 SGHNT, CDR2 YYREEE (reference sequence). The junction had 8 bases not matched to a gene; V was cut back by 4 bases and J by 7 bases. The V gene is TRBV5-4, the J gene TRBJ2-2; TRBD2 agrees at 12 bases. The source of this sequence is a man younger than 40 in good health. Sequenced material: naive CD4+ T cells sorted from blood. Subset reported: CD45RA+ positively selected. For the CDR3, the DNA is TGTGCCAGCAGCGGAGCTAGCGGGAGGGGTGGCGGGGAGCTGTTTTTT. Its protein is CASSGASGRGGGELFF. Together with reference TRBV5-4 and TRBJ2-2, the CDR3 gives the full variable domain: ETGVTQSPTHLIKTRGQQVTLRCSSQSGHNTVSWYQQALGQGPQFIFQYYREEENGRGNFPPRFSGLQFPNYSSELNVNALELDDSALYLCASSGASGRGGGELFFGEGSRLTVL.